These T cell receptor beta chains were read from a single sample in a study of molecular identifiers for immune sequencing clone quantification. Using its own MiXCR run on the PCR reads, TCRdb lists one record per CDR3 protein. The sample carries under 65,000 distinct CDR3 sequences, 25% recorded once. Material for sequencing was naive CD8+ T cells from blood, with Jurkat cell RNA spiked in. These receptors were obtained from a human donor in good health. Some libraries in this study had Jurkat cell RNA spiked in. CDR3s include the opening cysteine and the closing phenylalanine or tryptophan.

CDR3aa: CASRSLRGAPNPDAFF; v_gene: TRBV27
CDR3aa: CASSIDSGQGARYEQFF; v_gene: TRBV19
CDR3aa: CASGPGAGQPPHF; v_gene: TRBV27
CDR3aa: CASMFRGRTSLTQYF; v_gene: TRBV6-6
CDR3aa: CASSLVGLAGGPVVDEQYF; v_gene: TRBV5-1
CDR3aa: CASSFTGGHEQYF; v_gene: TRBV12-3/TRBV12-4
CDR3aa: CASSTITGELFF; v_gene: TRBV19
CDR3aa: CASQRGVFTDTQYF; v_gene: TRBV9
CDR3aa: CASSTALHQPQHF; v_gene: TRBV19
CDR3aa: CSVEGIRDPSGNEQFF; v_gene: TRBV29-1
CDR3aa: CSVPGGGTDTQYF; v_gene: TRBV29-1
CDR3aa: CAWSVPQEGTDTQYF; v_gene: TRBV30
CDR3aa: CASGLLRDRVHEQYF; v_gene: TRBV12-5
CDR3aa: CSASMGRASGRYNEQFF; v_gene: TRBV20-1
CDR3aa: CASSYPNTVWANVLTF; v_gene: TRBV6-2/TRBV6-3
CDR3aa: CASSMTSGNSYNEQFF; v_gene: TRBV19
CDR3aa: CASSSLGTGILQPQHF; v_gene: TRBV28
CDR3aa: CASSQGDSHRSYEQYF; v_gene: TRBV7-6
CDR3aa: CSVEVLDVTYEQYF; v_gene: TRBV29-1
CDR3aa: CASSLAFGQEYNSPLHF; v_gene: TRBV7-2
CDR3aa: CASSSSSDEQFF; v_gene: TRBV12-3/TRBV12-4
CDR3aa: CASSLSWSYNEQFF; v_gene: TRBV28
CDR3aa: CSARGTGKNEQYF; v_gene: TRBV20-1
CDR3aa: CASRRDSMYLAGNTIYF; v_gene: TRBV2
CDR3aa: CASSFGTSRPLEQFF; v_gene: TRBV5-3
CDR3aa: CASSLGGGSEDTQYF; v_gene: TRBV13
CDR3aa: CASSQDRSSSSYNEQFF; v_gene: TRBV4-3
CDR3aa: CASNPQGDTQYF; v_gene: TRBV7-9
CDR3aa: CASSDEGAPDTEAFF; v_gene: TRBV9
CDR3aa: CASSYPGGGGELFF; v_gene: TRBV6-5
CDR3aa: CASSAIAGTSSYNEQFF; v_gene: TRBV11-2
CDR3aa: CASSFWGEGGDTQYF; v_gene: TRBV28
CDR3aa: CASSPRASGGDDGELFF; v_gene: TRBV12-3/TRBV12-4
CDR3aa: CASSQDRGPANYGYTF; v_gene: TRBV4-3
CDR3aa: CASSLSRSGDIQYF; v_gene: TRBV27
CDR3aa: CASSQSGTGGTGELFF; v_gene: TRBV4-1
CDR3aa: CSVEDRRIYGYTF; v_gene: TRBV29-1
CDR3aa: CASSLASGELFF; v_gene: TRBV5-4
CDR3aa: CASSIGGHSGYGYTF; v_gene: TRBV9
CDR3aa: CASSQPRRGDTDTQYF; v_gene: TRBV12-3/TRBV12-4
CDR3aa: CASSQDPSGRDIQYF; v_gene: TRBV14
CDR3aa: CASSNRTGGLLGETQYF; v_gene: TRBV7-3
CDR3aa: CATSDTSVYTDTQYF; v_gene: TRBV24-1
CDR3aa: CASSDIEALAGTDTQYF; v_gene: TRBV18
CDR3aa: CAWSVGSGSADTQYF; v_gene: TRBV30
CDR3aa: CASIGDRGMNTEAFF; v_gene: TRBV6-2/TRBV6-3
CDR3aa: CASSVGGRGTAPGELFF; v_gene: TRBV9
CDR3aa: CSAREAGESSYEQYF; v_gene: TRBV20-1
CDR3aa: CASSQDPAASTDTQYF; v_gene: TRBV3-1
CDR3aa: CASSIWGHGELFF; v_gene: TRBV19
CDR3aa: CASSSDWGRGNEQYF; v_gene: TRBV7-2
CDR3aa: CASSTVGGRTDTQYF; v_gene: TRBV19
CDR3aa: CAISYSGEGTDTQYF; v_gene: TRBV10-3
CDR3aa: CASSLEGQGNSGANVLTF; v_gene: TRBV12-3/TRBV12-4
CDR3aa: CASSPYGTAYEQYF; v_gene: TRBV7-9
CDR3aa: CASSYDAGRDTQYF; v_gene: TRBV6-2/TRBV6-3
CDR3aa: CASSPRTSGSSNEQFF; v_gene: TRBV7-9